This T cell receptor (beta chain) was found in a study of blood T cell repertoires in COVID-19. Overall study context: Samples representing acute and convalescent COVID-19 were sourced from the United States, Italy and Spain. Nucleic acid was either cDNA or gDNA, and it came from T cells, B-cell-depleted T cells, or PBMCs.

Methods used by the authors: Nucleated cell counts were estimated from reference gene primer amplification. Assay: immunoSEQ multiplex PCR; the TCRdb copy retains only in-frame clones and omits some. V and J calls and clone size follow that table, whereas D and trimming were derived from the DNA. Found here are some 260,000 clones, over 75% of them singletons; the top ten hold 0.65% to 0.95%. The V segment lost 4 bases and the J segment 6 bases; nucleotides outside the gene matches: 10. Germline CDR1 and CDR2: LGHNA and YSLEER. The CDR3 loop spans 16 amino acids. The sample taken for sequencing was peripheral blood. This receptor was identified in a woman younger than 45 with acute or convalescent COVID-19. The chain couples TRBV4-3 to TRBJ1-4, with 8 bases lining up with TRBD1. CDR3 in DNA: TGCGCCAGCAGCCGGATTGAGGGGACAGGACATGAAAAACTGTTTTTT. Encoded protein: CASSRIEGTGHEKLFF.